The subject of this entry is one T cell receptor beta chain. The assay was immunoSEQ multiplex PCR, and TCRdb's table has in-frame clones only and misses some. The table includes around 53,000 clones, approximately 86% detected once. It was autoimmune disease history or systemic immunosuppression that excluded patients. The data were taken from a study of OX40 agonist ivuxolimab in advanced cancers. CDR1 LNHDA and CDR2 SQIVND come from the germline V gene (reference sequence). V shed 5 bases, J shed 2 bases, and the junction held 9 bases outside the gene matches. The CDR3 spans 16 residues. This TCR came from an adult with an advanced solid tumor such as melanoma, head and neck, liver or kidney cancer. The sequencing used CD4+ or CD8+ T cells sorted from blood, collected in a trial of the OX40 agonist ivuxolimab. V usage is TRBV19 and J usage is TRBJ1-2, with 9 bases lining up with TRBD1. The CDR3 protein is CASSPPYGQGNYGYTF. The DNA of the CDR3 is TGTGCCAGTAGTCCCCCCTACGGACAGGGGAACTATGGCTACACCTTC. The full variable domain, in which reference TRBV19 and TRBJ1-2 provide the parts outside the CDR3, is DGGITQSPKYLFRKEGQNVTLSCEQNLNHDAMYWYRQDPGQGLRLIYYSQIVNDFQKGDIAEGYSVSREKKESFPLTVTSAQKNPTAFYLCASSPPYGQGNYGYTFGSGTRLTVV.